The 10 T cell receptor beta chains below come from one sample, sequenced in a study of OX40 agonist ivuxolimab in advanced cancers. Produced via immunoSEQ multiplex PCR; TCRdb's table is partial and in-frame only. Among roughly 120,000 clones listed, approximately 89% were seen once. This material consisted of CD4+ or CD8+ T cells sorted from blood, taken in a trial of the OX40 agonist ivuxolimab. The receptors here all came from an adult with an advanced solid tumor such as melanoma, head and neck, liver or kidney cancer.

V is TRBV30 and J is TRBJ2-2; D remains ambiguous. V gave up 7 bases and J gave up 0 bases, with 12 bases separating them. Germline V gene data show CDR1 as GTSNPN and CDR2 as SVGIG (reference sequence). The CDR3 has 14 residues. This CDR3 is CASAIGANTGELFF. In DNA form, the CDR3 reads TGTGCCTCCGCGATAGGAGCGAACACCGGGGAGCTGTTTTTT. Complete variable domain (other parts from reference TRBV30 and TRBJ2-2): SQTIHQWPATLVQPVGSPLSLECTVEGTSNPNLYWYRQAAGRGLQLLFYSVGIGQISSEVPQNLSASRPQDRQFILSSKKLLLSDSGFYLCASAIGANTGELFFGEGSRLTVL.

The chain is built from TRBV5-4 and TRBJ2-5, with D tentatively TRBD2 (5 bases). The V gene's germline CDR1 is SGHNT and CDR2 YYREEE (reference sequence). V was clipped by 0 bases and J by 2 bases, with 8 bases between them. CDR3 length: 14 amino acids. This CDR3 is CASSLGRDQETQYF. In DNA form, the CDR3 reads TGTGCCAGCAGCTTGGGTCGGGATCAAGAGACCCAGTACTTC.

This clone was counted a single time. J is TRBJ2-2 and V is TRBV19; TRBD1 or TRBD2 may be the D gene (7 bases each). V lost 3 bases and J lost 2, with 13 bases in between. The germline V gene has CDR1 LNHDA and CDR2 SQIVND (reference sequence). CDR3 length: 16 residues. As DNA, the CDR3 is TGTGCCAGTAGTATGGGAGGGGGCATAAACACCGGGGAGCTGTTTTTT. Encoded protein: CASSMGGGINTGELFF.

This clone was observed once. The chain employs TRBV7-2 and TRBJ1-3; D gene uncertain. The CDR3 runs to 15 residues. Germline V gene lookup returns CDR1 SGHTA and CDR2 FQGNSA. Trimming shortened V by 5 bases and J by 1 base, and 12 bases separated the two germline ends. The CDR3 region has the DNA TGTGCCAGCAGCCCCCTAGTGGGGTCTGGAAACACCATATATTTT. Its protein is CASSPLVGSGNTIYF.

This chain joins TRBV4-1 and TRBJ2-3, with D perhaps assigned TRBD1 or TRBD2 (5 bases each). Per the germline V gene, CDR1 is MGHRA and CDR2 is YSYEKL. V lost 1 base, J lost 3 bases, and 8 bases lay in between. This CDR3 comprises 14 residues. The CDR3 region has the DNA TGCGCCAGCAGCCAAGGGGACGGTACAGATACGCAGTATTTT. It is translated as CASSQGDGTDTQYF.

V and J are TRBV6-1 and TRBJ2-7, with D uncertain. Trimming cost V 3 bases and J 2 bases, with 14 bases left between them. CDR3 length equals 15 residues. Germline CDR1 is MNHNS and CDR2 is SASEGT. The CDR3 nucleotides are TGTGCCAGCAGTGATCTTAGTACCCGCCCCTACGAGCAGTACTTC. This gives the protein CASSDLSTRPYEQYF.

This rearrangement joins TRBV7-9 to TRBJ1-6; D unclear. CDR3 length: 17 residues. The germline gives CDR1 SEHNR, CDR2 FQNEAQ (reference sequence). The V end lost 4 bases, the J end lost 4 bases, and 17 bases lay between the germline ends. CDR3 bases: TGTGCCAGCAGCTCCCTAGGGCAGGCGGTGTATAATTCACCCCTCCACTTT. It translates to CASSSLGQAVYNSPLHF.

This chain connects TRBV28 to TRBJ1-5; D uncertain. CDR1 and CDR2 from the germline V gene are MDHEN and SYDVKM. V lost 7 bases and J 0 bases, leaving 7 bases between the germline ends. There are 13 residues in the CDR3. CDR3 in DNA: TGTGCCAGCAATCAACCTAGCAATCAGCCCCAGCATTTT. Amino acid sequence: CASNQPSNQPQHF. The whole variable domain, filled in from reference TRBV28 and TRBJ1-5, reads DVKVTQSSRYLVKRTGEKVFLECVQDMDHENMFWYRQDPGLGLRLIYFSYDVKMKEKGDIPEGYSVSREKKERFSLILESASTNQTSMYLCASNQPSNQPQHFGDGTRLSIL.

The J gene is TRBJ1-5, the V gene TRBV6-1; no reliable D call. Trimming left V 5 bases short and J 6 bases short, with 17 bases between. Germline assignment: CDR1 MNHNS and CDR2 SASEGT. This CDR3 region has 15 residues. In DNA, the CDR3 is TGTGCCAGCAGTATCAATATCCTAAGCGGTCAGCCCCAGCATTTT. It yields the protein CASSINILSGQPQHF.

DNA for the CDR3: TGTGCCAGTAGTTTACAGGGGGCGTCCTACAATGAGCAGTTCTTC. This sequence encodes CASSLQGASYNEQFF. The rearrangement uses TRBV19 and TRBJ2-1, with 9 bases that match TRBD1. The germline V gene has CDR1 LNHDA and CDR2 SQIVND (reference sequence). The J segment lost 1 base and the V segment lost 5 bases, leaving 3 bases of the junction unmatched. This CDR3 comprises 15 residues. Looking up the rest from reference TRBV19 and TRBJ2-1 gives the full variable domain: DGGITQSPKYLFRKEGQNVTLSCEQNLNHDAMYWYRQDPGQGLRLIYYSQIVNDFQKGDIAEGYSVSREKKESFPLTVTSAQKNPTAFYLCASSLQGASYNEQFFGPGTRLTVL.